This T cell receptor beta chain was documented in a study of blood T cell repertoires in COVID-19. As for the study in general: Acute and convalescent COVID-19 samples came from the United States, Italy and Spain. Nucleic acid was either cDNA or gDNA, and it came from T cells, B-cell-depleted T cells, or PBMCs.

Repertoires were generated with immunoSEQ multiplex PCR, while TCRdb's copy carries only in-frame clones and drops some. The sample shows about 130,000 clones, around 75% of them seen only once. The CDR3 is 18 amino acids. Germline CDR1 and CDR2: SGHRS and YFSETQ. Trimming removed 0 bases from V and 5 bases from J, with 22 bases in between. The Seattle patients, enrolled during active infection, were followed longitudinally. The TCR sequence derives from a woman in her 70s with COVID-19, enrolled during active disease. Material for sequencing was peripheral blood. V usage is TRBV5-1 and J usage is TRBJ2-3; a weak D match, TRBD2 (7 bases). Here the CDR3 DNA reads TGCGCCAGCAGCTTGGGCTCCGGGGGGCGGGTAAACGGAGATACGCAGTATTTT. Amino acid sequence: CASSLGSGGRVNGDTQYF.